This T cell receptor beta chain is drawn from a study of cytomegalovirus exposure and HLA in healthy donors. V lost 5 bases to trimming and J lost 4 bases, with 5 bases between them. Germline lookup yields CDR1 DFQATT and CDR2 SNEGSKA (reference sequence). The CDR3 length is 10 residues. Overall study findings and caveats: Productive rates of about 87% or about 30% were seen for most TCR beta V segments in an earlier analysis. Reports showed the classifier diagnosing cytomegalovirus status with high specificity and sensitivity. In vitro, three CMV-associated chains proved specific for CMV antigens.

In this sample, this clone turned up once. Its target is not known. The donors gave bone marrow, and they were healthy. PCR employed 60 Vbeta and 13 Jbeta primers. Measured with immunoSEQ multiplex PCR; TCRdb has only the in-frame clones, and not every one. The data show some 70,000 clones, roughly 65% seen once. Sample: PBMCs. This clonotype originated in a male donor in good health and CMV-seropositive. The chain carries TRBV20-1 and TRBJ2-5; D uncertain. CDR3 region: CSASLETQYF. CDR3 sequence (DNA): TGCAGTGCTTCGTTAGAGACCCAGTACTTC.